This TCR beta chain was found in a study of cytomegalovirus exposure and HLA in healthy donors. Across the study: In an earlier analysis, approximately 120 million unique TCR beta sequences were found from 150 million to 200 million T cells. A data release that came early held approximately 85 million unique TCRs from HLA-typed donors.

To note about this clone: The target antigen is unknown.

A multiplex PCR was run with 60 Vbeta primers and 13 Jbeta primers. Some clones are missing from TCRdb's copy, which holds only in-frame ones; the method was immunoSEQ multiplex PCR. The table lists about 89,000 clones, approximately 80% of them singletons. Points from the study as a whole: Among TCR beta chains, those listed as cytomegalovirus-associated numbered over 150. Associated with HLA alleles at 0.05 false discovery rate in a later analysis were approximately 17,000 TCR beta sequences.

The CDR3 has 13 amino acids. Germline assignment: CDR1 SNHLY and CDR2 FYNNEI. V shed 3 bases and J 12 bases; nucleotides not matched to a gene: 8. The chain is built from TRBV2 and TRBJ2-7, with 10 bases lining up with TRBD2. Material: PBMCs. This clonotype was sampled from a female donor in good health and CMV-seropositive. This CDR3 reads CASSEELAGKWYF. CDR3 coding DNA: TGTGCCAGCAGTGAGGAACTAGCGGGGAAATGGTACTTC. Using reference TRBV2 and TRBJ2-7 for the parts outside the CDR3, the full variable domain is EPEVTQTPSHQVTQMGQEVILRCVPISNHLYFYWYRQILGQKVEFLVSFYNNEISEKSEIFDDQFSVERPDGSNFTLKIRSTKLEDSAMYFCASSEELAGKWYFGPGTRLTVT.